What follows describes a single TCR beta chain. The antigen is undetermined. The data originate from a study of Ad26.COV2.S vaccination and SARS-CoV-2 variants. At the level of the study: Dosing was one shot or two shots 56 days apart. Study-wide points: Analytic work on TCR breadth and depth might have understated the full extent of total T cell responses. For non-spike TCRs, breadth in vaccine recipients resembled that in placebo recipients.

Stated treatment: some 20 received Ad26.COV2.S at low or high dose, single or two shots; several received placebo; per-sample allocation not given. Sampling was performed 63 days after the first vaccine or placebo injection. Aged 18-55 years, donor was enrolled in Boston in the early 2020s. Germline assignment: CDR1 MGHRA and CDR2 YSYEKL. The CDR3 extends over 17 amino acids. The V gene lost 0 bases and the J gene lost 10 bases, with 19 bases spanning the gap. Here immunoSEQ multiplex PCR was the method, and the copy in TCRdb shows in-frame clones only, minus some. The sample includes 350,000 to 450,000 clones, 92% of them seen just once.

Here the sequenced sample was peripheral blood, taken in a trial of Ad26.COV2.S vaccine versus placebo. The sequence was obtained from a person between 18 and 59 years old who received the Ad26.COV2.S COVID-19 vaccine or a placebo. The gene calls are TRBV4-1 and TRBJ1-6; D is perhaps TRBD1 (6 bases). DNA for the CDR3: TGCGCCAGCAGCCAAGACGTAATACAGGGTGGTGGCTCACCCCTCCACTTT. Amino acid sequence: CASSQDVIQGGGSPLHF.